Below, 12 T cell receptor beta chains from the same sample are listed, as sequenced in a study of blood T cell repertoires in COVID-19. Data came from immunoSEQ multiplex PCR; TCRdb stores just in-frame clones and leaves some out. The repertoire holds fewer than 200,000 clones, with less than 85% as singletons. The sample taken for sequencing was peripheral blood. The receptor set was obtained from a human donor with acute or convalescent COVID-19. The donor label of this sample is uncertain.

This clone was seen a few times. The gene calls are TRBV27 and TRBJ2-7; D is possibly TRBD2 (5 bases). Germline V gene sequence: CDR1 MNHEY, CDR2 SMNVEV (reference sequence). CDR3 length equals 15 residues. Between the trimmed V and J ends, which lost 3 bases and 7 bases, there was a span of 19 bases. The CDR3 sequence: CASSLLPNQAEEQYF. CDR3 DNA sequence: TGTGCCAGCAGTTTGCTTCCAAACCAAGCGGAAGAGCAGTACTTC.

This sequence joins TRBV7-2 and TRBJ2-6; 10 bases are shared with TRBD2. After removal of 0 bases from V and 0 bases from J, the junction contained 5 bases not matched to a gene. The CDR3 consists of 19 residues. From germline, CDR1 is SGHTA and CDR2 FQGNSA. The CDR3 DNA is TGTGCCAGCAGCTTAGCGAGGCTAGCGGGGGCCTCTGGGGCCAACGTCCTGACTTTC. Its translation is CASSLARLAGASGANVLTF.

The V gene is TRBV9, the J gene TRBJ1-2; D is possibly TRBD1 (5 bases). This CDR3 comprises 14 residues. Between the trimmed V and J ends, which lost 0 bases and 2 bases, there was a span of 8 bases. Germline V CDR1 and CDR2: SGDLS, YYNGEE. CDR3 sequence (DNA): TGTGCCAGCAGCGTAGGGGGCAGCAACTATGGCTACACCTTC. This sequence encodes CASSVGGSNYGYTF.

In its sample, this clone was seen once. This chain uses TRBV27 with TRBJ1-6; 9 bases are a match to TRBD1. This CDR3 has 17 amino acids. Germline CDR1 reads MNHEY; CDR2 reads SMNVEV (reference sequence). V dropped 5 bases and J dropped 0; count of bases not matched to a gene: 5. The CDR3 DNA sequence: TGTGCCAGCAGTCACCGACAGGGGGGCTCCTATAATTCACCCCTCCACTTT. Translation gives CASSHRQGGSYNSPLHF.

CDR3 loop: CASSYGGIGGYTF. CDR3 DNA sequence: TGTGCCAGCAGCTACGGGGGTATTGGTGGCTACACCTTC. The chain recombines TRBV7-3 with TRBJ1-2; weak D call: TRBD1 (5 bases). V lost 4 bases and J lost 7, with 13 bases in between. The germline V gene has CDR1 SGHTA and CDR2 FQGTGA. The CDR3 totals 13 residues.

The rearrangement links TRBV28 to TRBJ1-5, with 12 bases lining up with TRBD1. Germline V gene lookup returns CDR1 MDHEN and CDR2 SYDVKM. V was pared by 7 bases and J by 6 bases, with 10 bases of the junction left unmatched. The CDR3 length is 16 residues. The CDR3 sequence: CASNTGQGAVGQPQHF. The CDR3, as DNA: TGTGCCAGCAACACGGGACAGGGGGCAGTAGGTCAGCCCCAGCATTTT.

The CDR3 sequence is CASSSTGGYRSNTEAFF. CDR3 in DNA: TGTGCCAGCAGCTCTACAGGGGGGTACAGGTCGAACACTGAAGCTTTCTTT. V is TRBV5-8 and J is TRBJ1-1, with 8 bases aligning to TRBD1. Germline V gene data show CDR1 as SGHTS and CDR2 as YDEGEE. Unmatched junction bases numbered 11, after V lost 3 bases and J lost 1 base. The CDR3 spans 17 residues. The full variable domain, completed using reference TRBV5-8 and TRBJ1-1, is EAGVTQSPTHLIKTRGQQATLRCSPISGHTSVYWYQQALGLGLQFLLWYDEGEERNRGNFPPRFSGRQFPNYSSELNVNALELEDSALYLCASSSTGGYRSNTEAFFGQGTRLTVV.

The chain is built from TRBV15 and TRBJ2-5, with D unclear. This CDR3 is built from 15 residues. The germline V and J ends were trimmed by 0 bases and 7 bases, with 15 bases remaining between them. CDR1 is LNHNV and CDR2 is YYDKDF in the germline V gene (reference sequence). CDR3 protein: CATSRDSTALMTQYF. Here the CDR3 DNA reads TGTGCCACCAGCAGAGATTCCACAGCCTTGATGACCCAGTACTTC.

This chain joins TRBV7-2 and TRBJ1-5; D is unclear. The CDR3 length is 15 residues. Trimming removed 1 base from V and 1 base from J, with 8 bases in between. Germline CDR1 is SGHTA and CDR2 is FQGNSA. CDR3 DNA: TGTGCCAGCAGCTTAGAACACACGAGCAATCAGCCCCAGCATTTT. Translating it yields CASSLEHTSNQPQHF.

This clone occurred once. CDR3 region: CASSRDSGGDIAKNIQYF. Here the CDR3 DNA reads TGTGCCAGTAGTAGGGATAGCGGGGGAGACATAGCCAAAAACATTCAGTACTTC. V and J are TRBV19 and TRBJ2-4; 9 bases map to TRBD2. Germline assignment: CDR1 LNHDA and CDR2 SQIVND (reference sequence). CDR3 length equals 18 residues. V lost 4 bases to trimming and J lost 0 bases; unmatched junction nucleotides: 10.

This clone showed up just once. One junction end disagrees with the germline gene, perhaps due to a read error. The CDR3 sequence: CASSPAGGRAHF. The CDR3 bases are TGTGCCAGCAGCCCGGCGGGGGGCCGAGCCCACTTC. The chain couples TRBV5-6 to TRBJ2-7, with 8 nucleotides matching TRBD2. CDR3 size: 12 residues. Germline loops: CDR1 SGHDT, CDR2 YYEEEE.

The chain employs TRBV30 and TRBJ1-1, with D possibly matching TRBD1 (6 bases). The V end lost 1 base, the J end lost 7 bases, and 16 bases lay between the germline ends. CDR1 and CDR2 (germline): GTSNPN, SVGIG (reference sequence). The CDR3 sequence is 14 residues long. The CDR3 reads CAWSAQWGRGEAFF. CDR3 nucleotides: TGTGCCTGGAGTGCCCAATGGGGGCGCGGTGAAGCTTTCTTT.